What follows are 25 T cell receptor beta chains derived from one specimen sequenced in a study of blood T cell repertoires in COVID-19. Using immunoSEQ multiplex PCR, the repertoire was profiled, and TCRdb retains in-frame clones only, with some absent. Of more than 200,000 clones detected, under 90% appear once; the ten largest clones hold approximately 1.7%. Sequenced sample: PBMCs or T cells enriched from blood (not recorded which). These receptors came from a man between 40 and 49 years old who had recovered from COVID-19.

The CDR3 region has the DNA TGTGCCACCAGCAGAGATAGGGACAGATTCTACGAGCAGTACTTC. This sequence encodes CATSRDRDRFYEQYF. This chain joins TRBV15 and TRBJ2-7, with 7 nucleotides matching TRBD1. Germline loops: CDR1 LNHNV, CDR2 YYDKDF (reference sequence). CDR3 length: 15 amino acids. Unmatched junction bases numbered 5, after V lost 0 bases and J lost 3 bases.

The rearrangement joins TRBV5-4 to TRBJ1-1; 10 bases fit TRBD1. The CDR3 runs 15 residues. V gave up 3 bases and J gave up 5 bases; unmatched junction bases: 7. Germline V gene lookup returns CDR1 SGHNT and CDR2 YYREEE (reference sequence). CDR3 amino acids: CASSSGTGVRTEAFF. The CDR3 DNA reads TGTGCCAGCAGCTCCGGGACAGGGGTGCGGACTGAAGCTTTCTTT.

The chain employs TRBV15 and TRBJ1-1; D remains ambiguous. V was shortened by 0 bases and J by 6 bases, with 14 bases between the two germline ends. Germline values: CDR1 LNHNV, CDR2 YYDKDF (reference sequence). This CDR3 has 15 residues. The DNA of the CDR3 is TGTGCCACCAGCAGAGAGGTGGGGAGTAATGCTGAAGCTTTCTTT. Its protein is CATSREVGSNAEAFF.

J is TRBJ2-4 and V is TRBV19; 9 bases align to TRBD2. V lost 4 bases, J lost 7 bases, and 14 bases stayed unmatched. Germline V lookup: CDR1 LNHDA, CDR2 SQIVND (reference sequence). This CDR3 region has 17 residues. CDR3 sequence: CASSNPSREGLWNIQYF. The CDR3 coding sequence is TGTGCCAGTAGTAACCCATCGCGGGAGGGCCTGTGGAACATTCAGTACTTC.

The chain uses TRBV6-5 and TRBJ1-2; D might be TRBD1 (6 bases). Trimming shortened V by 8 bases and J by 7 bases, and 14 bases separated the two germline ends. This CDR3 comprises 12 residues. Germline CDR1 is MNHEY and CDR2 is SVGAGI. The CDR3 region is CASLDSSGGYTF. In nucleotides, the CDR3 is TGTGCCAGCCTGGACAGTTCGGGTGGCTACACCTTC.

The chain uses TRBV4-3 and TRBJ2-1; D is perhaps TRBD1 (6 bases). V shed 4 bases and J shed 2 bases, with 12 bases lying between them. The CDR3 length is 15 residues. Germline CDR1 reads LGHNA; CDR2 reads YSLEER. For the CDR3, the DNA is TGCGCCAGCAGCCTACGGGACACAACCTACAATGAGCAGTTCTTC. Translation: CASSLRDTTYNEQFF.

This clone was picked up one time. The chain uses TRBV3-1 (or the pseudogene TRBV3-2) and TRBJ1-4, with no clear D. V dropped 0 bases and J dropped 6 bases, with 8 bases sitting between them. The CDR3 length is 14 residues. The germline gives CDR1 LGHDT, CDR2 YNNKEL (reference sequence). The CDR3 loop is CASSQDMADEKLFF. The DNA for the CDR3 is TGTGCCAGCAGCCAAGATATGGCAGATGAAAAACTGTTTTTT.

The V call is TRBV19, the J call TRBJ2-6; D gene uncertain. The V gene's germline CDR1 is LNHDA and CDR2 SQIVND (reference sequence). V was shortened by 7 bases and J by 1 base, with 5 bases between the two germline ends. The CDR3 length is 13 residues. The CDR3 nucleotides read TGTGCCAGTACCCGGTCTGGGGCCAACGTCCTGACTTTC. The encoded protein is CASTRSGANVLTF.

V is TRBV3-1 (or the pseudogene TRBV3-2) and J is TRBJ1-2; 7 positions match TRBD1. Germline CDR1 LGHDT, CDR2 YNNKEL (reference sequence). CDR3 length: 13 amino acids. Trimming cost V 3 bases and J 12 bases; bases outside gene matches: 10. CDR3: CASSQGGRGIDTF. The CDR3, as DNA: TGTGCCAGCAGCCAGGGGGGCAGGGGGATCGACACCTTC.

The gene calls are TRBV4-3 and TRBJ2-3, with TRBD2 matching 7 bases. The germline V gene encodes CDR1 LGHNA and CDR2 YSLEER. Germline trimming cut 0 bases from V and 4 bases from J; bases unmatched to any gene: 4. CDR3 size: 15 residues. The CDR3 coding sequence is TGCGCCAGCAGCCAAGAGGGAGGGGATTCAGATACGCAGTATTTT. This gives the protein CASSQEGGDSDTQYF.

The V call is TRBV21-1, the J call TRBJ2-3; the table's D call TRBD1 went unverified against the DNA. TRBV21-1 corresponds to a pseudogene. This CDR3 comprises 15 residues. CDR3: CASSTGTGVWDTQYF. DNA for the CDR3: TGTGCCAGCAGCACCGGGACAGGGGTGTGGGATACGCAGTATTTT.

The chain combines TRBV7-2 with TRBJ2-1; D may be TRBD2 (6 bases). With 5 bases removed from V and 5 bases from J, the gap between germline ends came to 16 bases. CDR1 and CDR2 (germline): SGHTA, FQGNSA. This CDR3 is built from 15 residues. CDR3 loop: CASSPSAPGDNEQFF. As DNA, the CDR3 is TGTGCCAGCAGCCCCTCGGCCCCGGGGGACAATGAGCAGTTCTTC.

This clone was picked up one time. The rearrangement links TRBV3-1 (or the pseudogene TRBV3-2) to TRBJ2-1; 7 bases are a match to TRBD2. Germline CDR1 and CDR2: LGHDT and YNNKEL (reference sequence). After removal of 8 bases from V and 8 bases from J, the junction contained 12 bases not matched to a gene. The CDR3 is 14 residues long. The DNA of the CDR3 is TGTGCCAGCGGACCAGCGGGAAGGTTGTATGAGCAGTTCTTC. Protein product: CASGPAGRLYEQFF.

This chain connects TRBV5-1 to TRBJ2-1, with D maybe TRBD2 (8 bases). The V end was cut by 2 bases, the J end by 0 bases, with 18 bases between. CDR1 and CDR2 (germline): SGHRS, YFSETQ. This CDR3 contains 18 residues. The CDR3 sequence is CASSFQPGGGNSYNEQFF. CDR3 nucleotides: TGCGCCAGCAGCTTTCAACCGGGAGGGGGCAACTCCTACAATGAGCAGTTCTTC. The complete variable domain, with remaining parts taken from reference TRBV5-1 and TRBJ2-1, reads KAGVTQTPRYLIKTRGQQVTLSCSPISGHRSVSWYQQTPGQGLQFLFEYFSETQRNKGNFPGRFSGRQFSNSRSEMNVSTLELGDSALYLCASSFQPGGGNSYNEQFFGPGTRLTVL.

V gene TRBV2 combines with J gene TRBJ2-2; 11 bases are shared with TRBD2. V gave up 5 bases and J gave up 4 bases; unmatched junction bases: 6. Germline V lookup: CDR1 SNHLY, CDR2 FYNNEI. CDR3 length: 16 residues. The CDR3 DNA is TGTGCCAGCAGTTATATAGCGGGGGGGAGCACCGGGGAGCTGTTTTTT. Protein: CASSYIAGGSTGELFF.

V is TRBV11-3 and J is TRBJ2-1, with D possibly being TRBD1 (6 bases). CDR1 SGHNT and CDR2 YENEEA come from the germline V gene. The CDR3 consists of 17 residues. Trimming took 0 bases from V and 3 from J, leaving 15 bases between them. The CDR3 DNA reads TGTGCCAGCAGCTTAGATCCGGGCCTAGGGGGCTACAATGAGCAGTTCTTC. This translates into CASSLDPGLGGYNEQFF.

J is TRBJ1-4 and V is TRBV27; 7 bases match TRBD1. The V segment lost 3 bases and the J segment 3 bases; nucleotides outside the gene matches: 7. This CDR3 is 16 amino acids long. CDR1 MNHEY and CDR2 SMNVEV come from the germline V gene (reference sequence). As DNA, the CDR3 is TGTGCCAGCAGTTTCCGGACAGGTCCTGCTAATGAAAAACTGTTTTTT. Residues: CASSFRTGPANEKLFF.

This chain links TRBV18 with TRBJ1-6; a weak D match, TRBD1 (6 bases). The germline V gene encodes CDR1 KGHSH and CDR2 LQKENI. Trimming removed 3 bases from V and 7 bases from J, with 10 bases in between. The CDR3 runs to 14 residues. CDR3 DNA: TGTGCCAGCTCACCCCGGGACATCAATTCACCCCTCCACTTT. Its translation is CASSPRDINSPLHF.

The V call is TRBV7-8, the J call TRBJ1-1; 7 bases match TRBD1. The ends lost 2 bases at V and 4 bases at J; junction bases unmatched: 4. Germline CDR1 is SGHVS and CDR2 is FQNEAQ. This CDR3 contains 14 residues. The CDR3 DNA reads TGTGCCAGCAGCTTAAACAGGGGTGGCACTGAAGCTTTCTTT. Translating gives CASSLNRGGTEAFF.

The CDR3 region is CASRDRSPSAEAFF. The CDR3 bases are TGTGCCTCCAGGGACAGAAGCCCTTCCGCTGAAGCTTTCTTT. The chain is built from TRBV30 and TRBJ1-1; 7 bases line up with TRBD1. This CDR3 spans 14 amino acids. V lost 7 bases, J lost 6 bases, and 14 bases stayed unmatched. Germline CDR1 is GTSNPN and CDR2 is SVGIG (reference sequence).

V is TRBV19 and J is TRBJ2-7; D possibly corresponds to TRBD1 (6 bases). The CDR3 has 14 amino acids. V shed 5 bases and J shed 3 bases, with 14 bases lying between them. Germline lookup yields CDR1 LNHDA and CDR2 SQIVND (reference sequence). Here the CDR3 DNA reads TGTGCCAGTAGTCCTAGGACAGTATTCTACGAGCAGTACTTC. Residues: CASSPRTVFYEQYF.

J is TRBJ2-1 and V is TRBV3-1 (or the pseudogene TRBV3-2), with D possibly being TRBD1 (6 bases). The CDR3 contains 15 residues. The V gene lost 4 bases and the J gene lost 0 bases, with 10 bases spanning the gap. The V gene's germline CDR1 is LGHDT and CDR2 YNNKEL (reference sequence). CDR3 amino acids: CASSPGDTSYNEQFF. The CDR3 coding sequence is TGTGCCAGCAGCCCTGGGGACACCTCCTACAATGAGCAGTTCTTC.

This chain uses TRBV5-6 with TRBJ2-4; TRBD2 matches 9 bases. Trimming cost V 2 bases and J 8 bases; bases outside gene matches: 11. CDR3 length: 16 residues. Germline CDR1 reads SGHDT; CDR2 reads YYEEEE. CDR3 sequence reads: CASSFDLGTSFDIQYF. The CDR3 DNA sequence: TGTGCCAGCAGCTTTGATTTAGGGACTAGCTTTGACATTCAGTACTTC.

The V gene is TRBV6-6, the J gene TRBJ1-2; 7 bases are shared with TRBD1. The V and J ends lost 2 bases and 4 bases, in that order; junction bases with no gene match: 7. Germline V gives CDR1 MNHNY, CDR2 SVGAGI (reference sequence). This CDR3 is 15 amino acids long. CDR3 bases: TGTGCCAGCAGTTACGAAGGGGGCGAAGGCTATGGCTACACCTTC. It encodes CASSYEGGEGYGYTF.

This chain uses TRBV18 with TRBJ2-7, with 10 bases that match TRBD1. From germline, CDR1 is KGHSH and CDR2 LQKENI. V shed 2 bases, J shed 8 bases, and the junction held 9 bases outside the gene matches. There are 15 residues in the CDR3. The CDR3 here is CASSPDGTGVRKQYF. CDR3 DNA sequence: TGTGCCAGCTCACCAGACGGGACAGGGGTTAGAAAGCAGTACTTC. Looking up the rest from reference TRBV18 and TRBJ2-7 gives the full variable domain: NAGVMQNPRHLVRRRGQEARLRCSPMKGHSHVYWYRQLPEEGLKFMVYLQKENIIDESGMPKERFSAEFPKEGPSILRIQQVVRGDSAAYFCASSPDGTGVRKQYFGPGTRLTVT.